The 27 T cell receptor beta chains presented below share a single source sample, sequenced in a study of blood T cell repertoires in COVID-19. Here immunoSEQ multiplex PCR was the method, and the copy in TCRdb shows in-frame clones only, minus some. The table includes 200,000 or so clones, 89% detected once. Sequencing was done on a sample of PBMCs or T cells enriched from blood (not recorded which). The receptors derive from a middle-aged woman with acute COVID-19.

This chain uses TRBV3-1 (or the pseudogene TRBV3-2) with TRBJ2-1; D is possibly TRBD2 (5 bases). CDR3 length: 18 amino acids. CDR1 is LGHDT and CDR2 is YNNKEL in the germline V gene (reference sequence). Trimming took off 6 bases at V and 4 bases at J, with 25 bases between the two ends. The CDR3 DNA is TGTGCCAGCAGAAAAGGACCACTAGTCTCCGTTGGATACAATGAGCAGTTCTTC. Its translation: CASRKGPLVSVGYNEQFF.

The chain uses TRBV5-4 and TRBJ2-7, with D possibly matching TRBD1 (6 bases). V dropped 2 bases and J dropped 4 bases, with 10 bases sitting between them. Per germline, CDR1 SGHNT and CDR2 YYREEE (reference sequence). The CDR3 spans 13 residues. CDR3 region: CASSFRGQYEQYF. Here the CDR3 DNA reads TGTGCCAGCAGCTTCAGGGGCCAGTACGAGCAGTACTTC.

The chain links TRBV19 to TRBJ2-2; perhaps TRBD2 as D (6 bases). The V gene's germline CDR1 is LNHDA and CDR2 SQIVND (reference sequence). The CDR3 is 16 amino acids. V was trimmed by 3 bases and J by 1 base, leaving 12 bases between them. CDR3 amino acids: CASSIVGLRNTGELFF. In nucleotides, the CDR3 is TGTGCCAGTAGTATTGTGGGACTCAGGAACACCGGGGAGCTGTTTTTT.

CDR3 loop: CASSLYGQRSYEQYF. The CDR3 DNA reads as TGTGCCAGCAGTTTATATGGACAGAGATCCTACGAGCAGTACTTC. V gene TRBV6-5 combines with J gene TRBJ2-7, with a possible D match to TRBD1 (6 bases). Per germline, CDR1 MNHEY and CDR2 SVGAGI. V was shortened by 4 bases and J by 1 base, with 14 bases between the two germline ends. The CDR3 loop spans 15 amino acids.

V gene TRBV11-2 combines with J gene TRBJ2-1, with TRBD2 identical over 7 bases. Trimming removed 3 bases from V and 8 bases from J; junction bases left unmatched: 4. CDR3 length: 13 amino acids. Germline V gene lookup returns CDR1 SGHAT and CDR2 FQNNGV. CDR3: CASSFRGVDEQFF. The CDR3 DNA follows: TGTGCCAGCAGCTTTCGGGGGGTTGATGAGCAGTTCTTC.

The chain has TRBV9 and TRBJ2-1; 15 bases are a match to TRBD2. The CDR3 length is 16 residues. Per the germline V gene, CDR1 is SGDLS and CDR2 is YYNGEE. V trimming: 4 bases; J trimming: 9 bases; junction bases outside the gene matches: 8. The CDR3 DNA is TGTGCCAGCAGCCCTCCGGGACTAGCGGGAGGTGGTGAGCAGTTCTTC. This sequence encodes CASSPPGLAGGGEQFF.

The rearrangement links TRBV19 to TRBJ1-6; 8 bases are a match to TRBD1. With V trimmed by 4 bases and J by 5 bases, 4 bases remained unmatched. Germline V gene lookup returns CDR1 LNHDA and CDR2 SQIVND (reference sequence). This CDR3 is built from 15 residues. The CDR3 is CASSTGGRNNSPLHF. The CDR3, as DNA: TGTGCCAGTAGTACAGGGGGCCGCAATAATTCACCCCTCCACTTT.

The CDR3 here is CASTVDNNQPQHF. In DNA, the CDR3 is TGTGCCAGCACAGTGGACAACAATCAGCCCCAGCATTTT. V usage is TRBV7-8 and J usage is TRBJ1-5, with a possible D match to TRBD1 (5 bases). The CDR3 extends over 13 amino acids. In germline, CDR1 is SGHVS, CDR2 FQNEAQ. Trimming pared 7 bases from V and 3 bases from J, leaving 10 bases between. Drawing the rest from reference TRBV7-8 and TRBJ1-5, the complete variable domain is GAGVSQSPRYKVAKRGQDVALRCDPISGHVSLFWYQQALGQGPEFLTYFQNEAQLDKSGLPSDRFFAERPEGSVSTLKIQRTQQEDSAVYLCASTVDNNQPQHFGDGTRLSIL.

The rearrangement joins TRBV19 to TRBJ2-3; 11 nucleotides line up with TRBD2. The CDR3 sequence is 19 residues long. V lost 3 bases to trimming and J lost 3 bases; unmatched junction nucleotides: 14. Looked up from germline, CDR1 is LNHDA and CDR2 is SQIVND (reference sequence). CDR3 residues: CASSILQTSGDELTDTQYF. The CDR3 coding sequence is TGTGCCAGTAGTATTCTCCAGACTAGCGGGGATGAACTAACAGATACGCAGTATTTT.

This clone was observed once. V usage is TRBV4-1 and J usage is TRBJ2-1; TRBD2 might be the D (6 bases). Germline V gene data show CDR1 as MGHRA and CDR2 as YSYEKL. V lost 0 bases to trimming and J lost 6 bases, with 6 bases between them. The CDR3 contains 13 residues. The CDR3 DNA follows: TGCGCCAGCAGCCAAGAGGGAGGCAATGAGCAGTTCTTC. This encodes CASSQEGGNEQFF.

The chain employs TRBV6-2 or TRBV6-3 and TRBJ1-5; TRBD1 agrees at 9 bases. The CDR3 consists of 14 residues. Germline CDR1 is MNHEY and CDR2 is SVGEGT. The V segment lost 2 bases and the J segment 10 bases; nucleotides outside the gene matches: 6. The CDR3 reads CASSYEDRGGPQHF. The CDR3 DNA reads TGTGCCAGCAGTTACGAGGACAGGGGTGGACCCCAGCATTTT.

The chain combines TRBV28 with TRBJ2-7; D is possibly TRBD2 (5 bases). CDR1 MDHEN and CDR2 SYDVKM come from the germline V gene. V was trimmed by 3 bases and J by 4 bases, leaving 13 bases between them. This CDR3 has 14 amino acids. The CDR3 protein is CASSLTGLGYEQYF. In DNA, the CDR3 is TGTGCCAGCAGTTTGACGGGATTGGGTTACGAGCAGTACTTC. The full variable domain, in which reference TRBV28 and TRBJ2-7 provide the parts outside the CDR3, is DVKVTQSSRYLVKRTGEKVFLECVQDMDHENMFWYRQDPGLGLRLIYFSYDVKMKEKGDIPEGYSVSREKKERFSLILESASTNQTSMYLCASSLTGLGYEQYFGPGTRLTVT.

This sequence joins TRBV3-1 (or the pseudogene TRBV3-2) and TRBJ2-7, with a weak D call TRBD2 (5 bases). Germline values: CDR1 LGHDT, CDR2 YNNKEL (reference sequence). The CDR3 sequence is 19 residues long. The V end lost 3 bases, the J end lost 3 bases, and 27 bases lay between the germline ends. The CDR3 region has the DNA TGTGCCAGCAGCCACCCCCCGGGAACTTCAACCCGGCGAGACTACGAGCAGTACTTC. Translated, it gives CASSHPPGTSTRRDYEQYF.

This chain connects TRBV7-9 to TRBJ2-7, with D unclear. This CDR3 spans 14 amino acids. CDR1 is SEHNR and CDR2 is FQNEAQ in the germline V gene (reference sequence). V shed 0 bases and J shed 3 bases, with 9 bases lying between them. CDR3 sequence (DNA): TGTGCCAGCAGCTTAGCTTCCGAGATCTACGAGCAGTACTTC. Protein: CASSLASEIYEQYF.

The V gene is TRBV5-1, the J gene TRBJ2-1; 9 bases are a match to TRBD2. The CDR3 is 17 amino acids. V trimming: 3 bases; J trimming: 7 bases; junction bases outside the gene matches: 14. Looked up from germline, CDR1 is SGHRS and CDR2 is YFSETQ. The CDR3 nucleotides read TGCGCCAGCAGCTCCCTGGCGGTACTAGCGGGTGCGAATGAGCAGTTCTTC. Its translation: CASSSLAVLAGANEQFF.

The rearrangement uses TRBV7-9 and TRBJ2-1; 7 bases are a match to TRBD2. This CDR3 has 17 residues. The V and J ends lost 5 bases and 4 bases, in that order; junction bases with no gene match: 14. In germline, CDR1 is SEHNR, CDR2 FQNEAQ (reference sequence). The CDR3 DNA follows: TGTGCCAGCAGCCACCAAACCCAATCGGGGGGTTACAATGAGCAGTTCTTC. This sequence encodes CASSHQTQSGGYNEQFF. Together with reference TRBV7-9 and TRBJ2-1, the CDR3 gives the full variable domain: DTGVSQNPRHKITKRGQNVTFRCDPISEHNRLYWYRQTLGQGPEFLTYFQNEAQLEKSRLLSDRFSAERPKGSFSTLEIQRTEQGDSAMYLCASSHQTQSGGYNEQFFGPGTRLTVL.

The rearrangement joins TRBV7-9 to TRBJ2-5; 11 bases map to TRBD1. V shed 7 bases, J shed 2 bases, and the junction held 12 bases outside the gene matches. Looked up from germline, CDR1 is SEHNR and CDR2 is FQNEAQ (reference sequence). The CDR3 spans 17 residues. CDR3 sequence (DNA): TGTGCCAGCACCTTTTTGCCCCGGGACAGGGGGCAAGAGACCCAGTACTTC. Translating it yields CASTFLPRDRGQETQYF. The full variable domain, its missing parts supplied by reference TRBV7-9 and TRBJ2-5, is DTGVSQNPRHKITKRGQNVTFRCDPISEHNRLYWYRQTLGQGPEFLTYFQNEAQLEKSRLLSDRFSAERPKGSFSTLEIQRTEQGDSAMYLCASTFLPRDRGQETQYFGPGTRLLVL.

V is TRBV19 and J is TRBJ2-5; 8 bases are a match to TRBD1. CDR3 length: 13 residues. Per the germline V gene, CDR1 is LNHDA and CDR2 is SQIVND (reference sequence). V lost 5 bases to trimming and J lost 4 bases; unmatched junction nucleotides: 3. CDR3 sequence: CASSSTGAETQYF. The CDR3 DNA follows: TGTGCCAGTAGTTCGACAGGGGCAGAGACCCAGTACTTC.

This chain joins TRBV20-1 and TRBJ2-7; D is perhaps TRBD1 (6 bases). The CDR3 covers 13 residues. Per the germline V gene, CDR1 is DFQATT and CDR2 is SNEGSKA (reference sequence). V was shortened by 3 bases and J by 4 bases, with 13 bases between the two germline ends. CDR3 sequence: CSASGQNFYEQYF. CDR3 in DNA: TGCAGTGCTAGTGGACAGAACTTTTACGAGCAGTACTTC.

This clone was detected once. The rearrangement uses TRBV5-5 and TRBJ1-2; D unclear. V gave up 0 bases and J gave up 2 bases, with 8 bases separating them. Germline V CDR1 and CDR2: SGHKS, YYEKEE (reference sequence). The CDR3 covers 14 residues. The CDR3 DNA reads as TGTGCCAGCAGCTTGGTTTCGGTAAACTATGGCTACACCTTC. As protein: CASSLVSVNYGYTF.

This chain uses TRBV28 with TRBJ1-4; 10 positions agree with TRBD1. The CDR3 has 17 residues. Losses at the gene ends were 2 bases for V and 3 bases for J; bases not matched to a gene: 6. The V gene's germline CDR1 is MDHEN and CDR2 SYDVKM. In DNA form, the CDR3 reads TGTGCCAGCAGTTTACCCCGACAGGGGGCAGCTAATGAAAAACTGTTTTTT. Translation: CASSLPRQGAANEKLFF.

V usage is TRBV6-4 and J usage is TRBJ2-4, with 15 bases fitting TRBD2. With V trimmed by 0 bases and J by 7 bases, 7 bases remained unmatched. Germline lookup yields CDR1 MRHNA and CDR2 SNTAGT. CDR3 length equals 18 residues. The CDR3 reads CASSDSIGLAGGANIQYF. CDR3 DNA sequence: TGTGCCAGCAGTGACTCGATAGGACTAGCGGGAGGGGCGAACATTCAGTACTTC.

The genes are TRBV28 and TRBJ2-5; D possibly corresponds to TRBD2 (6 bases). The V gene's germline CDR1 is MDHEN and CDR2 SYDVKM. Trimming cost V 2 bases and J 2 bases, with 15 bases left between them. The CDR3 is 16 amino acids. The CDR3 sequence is CASSLVPPSEQETQYF. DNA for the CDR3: TGTGCCAGCAGTTTAGTCCCGCCTAGCGAGCAAGAGACCCAGTACTTC.

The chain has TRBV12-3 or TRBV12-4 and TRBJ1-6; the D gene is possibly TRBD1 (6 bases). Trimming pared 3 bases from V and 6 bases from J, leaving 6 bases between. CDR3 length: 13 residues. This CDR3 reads CASSFRGNSPLHF. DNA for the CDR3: TGTGCCAGCAGTTTCAGGGGTAATTCACCCCTCCACTTT.

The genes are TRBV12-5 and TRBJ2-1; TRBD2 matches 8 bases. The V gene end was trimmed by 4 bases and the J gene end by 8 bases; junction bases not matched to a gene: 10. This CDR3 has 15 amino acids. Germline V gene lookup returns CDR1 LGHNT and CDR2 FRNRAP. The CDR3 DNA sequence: TGTGCTAGTGGTTGGGTCGTCGGGAGGGGTCATGAGCAGTTCTTC. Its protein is CASGWVVGRGHEQFF.

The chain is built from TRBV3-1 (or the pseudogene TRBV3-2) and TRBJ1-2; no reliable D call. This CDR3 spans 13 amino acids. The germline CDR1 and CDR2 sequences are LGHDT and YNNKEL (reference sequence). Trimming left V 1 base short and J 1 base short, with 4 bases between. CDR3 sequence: CASSQAYNYGYTF. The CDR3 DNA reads TGTGCCAGCAGCCAAGCCTATAACTATGGCTACACCTTC.

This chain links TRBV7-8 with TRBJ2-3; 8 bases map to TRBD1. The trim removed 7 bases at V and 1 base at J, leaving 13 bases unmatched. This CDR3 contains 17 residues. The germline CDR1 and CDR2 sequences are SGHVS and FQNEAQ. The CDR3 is CASTFIQGAIGTDTQYF. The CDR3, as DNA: TGTGCCAGCACCTTTATTCAGGGGGCGATCGGCACAGATACGCAGTATTTT. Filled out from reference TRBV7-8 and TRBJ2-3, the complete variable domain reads GAGVSQSPRYKVAKRGQDVALRCDPISGHVSLFWYQQALGQGPEFLTYFQNEAQLDKSGLPSDRFFAERPEGSVSTLKIQRTQQEDSAVYLCASTFIQGAIGTDTQYFGPGTRLTVL.